Sequencing of this T cell receptor (beta chain) was carried out in a study of cytomegalovirus exposure and HLA in healthy donors. In the study overall: From some 180 million T cells, an earlier analysis saw 100 million to 140 million unique TCR beta sequences. Broader study findings: In a later analysis, V- and J-gene trimming of beta chains associated with a DCLRE1C missense variant, replicated independently.

Worth noting for this clone: Its antigen is not known.

It was with 60 Vbeta and 13 Jbeta primers that the PCR ran. As handled by the study authors: A later analysis counted approximately 88 million unique TCR beta chains, around 10 million shared. Using immunoSEQ multiplex PCR, the repertoire was profiled, and TCRdb retains in-frame clones only, with some absent. The V and J calls and clone size come from that table; D and trimming were worked out from the DNA. The sample carries about 220,000 clones, under 80% recorded once. CDR1 is SGHRS and CDR2 is YFSETQ in the germline V gene. Trimming left V 4 bases short and J 5 bases short, with 15 bases between. The CDR3 sequence is 14 residues long.

The genes are TRBV5-1 and TRBJ1-2; D possibly corresponds to TRBD1 (6 bases). This clonotype was sampled from a woman under 40 in good health and CMV-seronegative. Material: PBMCs. This CDR3 reads CASSVTGTPYGYTF. In nucleotides, the CDR3 is TGCGCCAGCAGCGTTACCGGGACACCATATGGCTACACCTTC.